The source of this TCR beta chain is a study of control samples from healthy donors and cancer patients. This CDR3 contains 16 residues. V lost 4 bases and J lost 6; bases outside the gene matches: 11. Germline CDR1 ENHRY, CDR2 SYGVKD. Some clones are missing from TCRdb's copy, which holds only in-frame ones; the method was immunoSEQ multiplex PCR. The data contain about 140,000 clones, 92% of them seen just once; the ten biggest clones take up approximately 10%. The specimen sequenced was blood. This chain joins TRBV10-3 and TRBJ2-2; 7 bases fit TRBD1. This sequence originates from a young man in good health. The CDR3 DNA reads TGTGCCATCAGTGTACAACCGGGACAGATTCCCGGGGAGCTGTTTTTT. It encodes CAISVQPGQIPGELFF.